This paragraph reports one T cell receptor (beta chain). Its antigen is not identified. Selected pancreatic ductal adenocarcinoma patients had undergone surgery without neoadjuvant therapy. Data came from immunoSEQ multiplex PCR; TCRdb stores just in-frame clones and leaves some out. The sample holds around 15,000 clones, approximately 89% seen once. The sample is drawn from a study of T cells in pancreatic ductal adenocarcinoma. Findings and limits, study-wide: Tumor and blood clonality did not differ significantly, about 0.112 versus 0.072.

The TCR sequence derives from a human donor with pancreatic ductal adenocarcinoma. Input material: PBMCs.

The CDR3, as DNA: TGTGCCAGCAGTCTCCCGGGTGAGCAGTTCTTC. Translation: CASSLPGEQFF. The rearrangement links TRBV28 to TRBJ2-1; D gene uncertain. There are 11 residues in the CDR3. Germline loops: CDR1 MDHEN, CDR2 SYDVKM. V lost 5 bases and J lost 9, with 8 bases in between.